The subject of this entry is one T cell receptor beta chain. The clone's antigen remains unknown. The input lacks base qualities; no much larger clone sits a single base away. These data come from a study of blood T cell repertoires in COVID-19 (dated by TCRdb to about 2020). Study-wide context: Samples covering the acute and convalescent phases of COVID-19 were provided by collaborators in the United States, Italy and Spain. The material from the prospective study consisted of cDNA or gDNA derived from T cells, B-cell-depleted T cells, or PBMCs. Samples were obtained from the ongoing ImmuneRACE study (first 160 participants) and from some 1,200 subjects provided by 6 global collaborators. Subjects who had been exposed to COVID-19, were actively infected with it, or had recovered from it provided the deeply sampled blood TCRbeta repertoires that made up the dataset. The sample metadata nearly always contained a de-identified subject ID, COVID-19 status, age in years and sex. A freely available public database, intended as a resource for researchers studying the immune response to SARS-CoV-2, is where the repertoires were released. Where available, HLA class I and class II types were obtained from metadata supplied by the sample provider rather than from assay-based typing. Overall study outcomes, separate from this receptor: The quantity of clinical and demographic metadata differed by source and by participant and was supplied without curation.

At one collaborating source in Seattle, patients were enrolled during active infection and were followed longitudinally through the course of disease. Collaborating institutions collected whole blood in K2EDTA tubes following their own protocols. For TCRbeta analysis, collaborators shipped samples in one of three forms: frozen whole blood, isolated PBMCs, or DNA extracted from either of those sample types. The immunoSEQ Assay, a bias-controlled multiplex PCR, was used to amplify TCRbeta CDR3 regions from genomic DNA. Per the source publication's procedure: Nucleated cell counts per sample were estimated from amplification of reference gene primers within the assay. To quantify the absolute abundance of each unique TCRbeta CDR3 rearrangement, sequence reads were collapsed and filtered. Productive Simpson clonality was computed per sample as the square root of Simpson's diversity index over productive rearrangements. As stored in TCRdb, this immuneACCESS dataset retains in-frame rearrangements with V and J assigned. A fraction of the clones does not appear; measured against another copy, unresolved V genes explain less than half of the discrepancy, and the remainder lacks a known reason. D and trimming come from the DNA, and the V and J calls and clone size come from that table. Counted in this sample were about 300,000 clones; around 84% of them appeared once. About 1.6% of the sample goes to the ten largest clones.

This TCR came from a human donor with COVID-19, enrolled during active disease. The donor label of this sample is uncertain. Material: peripheral blood.

The DNA sequence is given as TGTGCCAGCAGCTTACAGTCGAACACCGGGGAGCTGTTTTTT. It is translated as CASSLQSNTGELFF. The sequence is built from TRBV7-3 and TRBJ2-2; the D gene identity is not certain. The CDR3 starts with the cysteine, ends with the phenylalanine, and has 14 residues. Just CDR3 DNA is preserved here, 42 bases in frame from base 1. The germline V gene supplies CDR1 SGHTA and CDR2 FQGTGA. V loses 2 bases, J loses 0 bases, and the germline ends lie 4 bases apart.